This T cell receptor beta chain was recorded in a study of CD8+ T cells in alopecia areata. Background on the study: In an open-label trial, patients got 5 to 10 mg tofacitinib twice daily.

Between the trimmed V and J ends, which lost 5 bases and 4 bases, there was a span of 20 bases. Germline-derived CDR1 and CDR2 are SGHTA and FQGNSA. There are 16 residues in the CDR3. Indicated treatment: oral pan-JAK inhibitor, 5-10 mg twice daily. Both peripheral blood and punch biopsies of lesional scalp skin were obtained from patients who had alopecia areata. Study findings and constraints: Shared TCR sequences were less clear between patients than in mice, possibly partly from HLA diversity. Expanded CD8+ clones among the top 100, as well as scalp clonality, were significantly decreased by tofacitinib.

RNA was extracted and reverse transcribed into cDNA as the sequencing template. This table comes from immunoSEQ multiplex PCR, and its TCRdb copy is limited to in-frame clones, with some not included. The data contain around 270,000 clones, roughly 64% of them singletons. This clone has just a few counts. The antigen is unknown. This material consisted of CD4+ T cells sorted from blood, taken at week 24, from a patient treated with tofacitinib. This sequence joins TRBV7-2 and TRBJ2-5; maybe TRBD2 (7 bases). The sequence derives from a human donor with alopecia areata. CDR3 protein: CASSQSGEGRGETQYF. The CDR3 bases are TGTGCCAGCAGCCAAAGCGGGGAAGGCAGGGGAGAGACCCAGTACTTC. Variable domain in full (rest from reference TRBV7-2 and TRBJ2-5): GAGVSQSPSNKVTEKGKDVELRCDPISGHTALYWYRQSLGQGLEFLIYFQGNSAPDKSGLPSDRFSAERTGGSVSTLTIQRTQQEDSAVYLCASSQSGEGRGETQYFGPGTRLLVL.